Given below is one T cell receptor (beta chain) in context. The data originate from a study of cytomegalovirus exposure and HLA in healthy donors. As for the study in general: Among the 398 genotyped donors, approximately 81% were placed in the Caucasian-associated ancestry cluster.

Germline trimming cut 5 bases from V and 2 bases from J; bases unmatched to any gene: 9. The CDR3 runs to 16 residues. Germline V gives CDR1 MNHEY, CDR2 SMNVEV (reference sequence). This PCR relied on a set of 60 Vbeta primers and 13 Jbeta primers. Profiled with immunoSEQ multiplex PCR; TCRdb holds only in-frame clones, not every one. Of some 180,000 clones in the sample, 70% to 85% were seen once. This sequence originates from a woman in her sixties in good health and CMV-seropositive. The chain recombines TRBV27 with TRBJ2-7; TRBD1 aligns across 10 bases. The sample was PBMCs. The CDR3 sequence is CASSPRGTGVTYEQYF. DNA of the CDR3: TGTGCCAGCAGTCCCCGGGGGACAGGGGTAACCTACGAGCAGTACTTC.